Below are 26 T cell receptor beta chains sequenced from a single sample in a study of OX40 agonist ivuxolimab in advanced cancers. Assay used: immunoSEQ multiplex PCR; TCRdb lists only in-frame clones, some missing. The sample carries 60,000 to 75,000 clones, approximately 90% recorded once. Material: CD4+ or CD8+ T cells sorted from blood, obtained in a trial of the OX40 agonist ivuxolimab. The receptors here all came from an adult with an advanced solid tumor such as melanoma, head and neck, liver or kidney cancer.

The chain combines TRBV7-9 with TRBJ2-4; D possibly corresponds to TRBD2 (6 bases). Trimming stripped 1 base from V and 1 base from J, with 14 bases between. Germline V gene sequence: CDR1 SEHNR, CDR2 FQNEAQ (reference sequence). The CDR3 length is 17 residues. CDR3 region: CASSLVGVGGAKNIQYF. The CDR3 DNA sequence: TGTGCCAGCAGCTTAGTAGGCGTCGGGGGTGCCAAAAACATTCAGTACTTC.

The CDR3 DNA follows: TGTGCCAGCAGCTTAGTCCCCTCCGGGGGCGGGTATGGCTACACCTTC. It is translated as CASSLVPSGGGYGYTF. The chain carries TRBV11-3 and TRBJ1-2; maybe TRBD1 (6 bases). The CDR3 loop spans 16 amino acids. CDR1 is SGHNT and CDR2 is YENEEA in the germline V gene. The V gene lost 1 base and the J gene lost 5 bases, with 17 bases spanning the gap.

This clone was seen only once. The chain recombines TRBV6-5 with TRBJ2-7, with D uncertain. V lost 0 bases to trimming and J lost 4 bases, with 13 bases between them. The CDR3 is made up of 15 amino acids. Germline V gene sequence: CDR1 MNHEY, CDR2 SVGAGI. CDR3 bases: TGTGCCAGCAGTTACTCGGGAAACAGACCATACGAGCAGTACTTC. Translating it yields CASSYSGNRPYEQYF.

This chain joins TRBV9 and TRBJ2-2; 7 bases agree with TRBD2. Trimming took 0 bases from V and 3 from J; bases not matched to a gene: 2. The CDR3 consists of 15 residues. Germline CDR1 reads SGDLS; CDR2 reads YYNGEE. The CDR3 reads CASSVAGGDTGELFF. In nucleotides, the CDR3 is TGTGCCAGCAGCGTAGCTGGGGGGGACACCGGGGAGCTGTTTTTT.

The J gene is TRBJ2-7, the V gene TRBV10-3, with D tentatively TRBD1 or TRBD2 (6 bases each). This CDR3 region has 12 residues. The V and J ends lost 4 bases and 7 bases respectively, with 11 bases between them. Germline CDR1 is ENHRY and CDR2 is SYGVKD. The CDR3 spells CAISGGGLEQYF. The CDR3 DNA is TGTGCCATCAGTGGAGGGGGGCTAGAGCAGTACTTC.

This chain uses TRBV18 with TRBJ2-3, with 8 bases matching TRBD2. The V segment lost 3 bases and the J segment 0 bases; nucleotides outside the gene matches: 2. Germline-derived CDR1 and CDR2 are KGHSH and LQKENI. The CDR3 sequence is 15 residues long. The CDR3: CASSPSSGSTDTQYF. The CDR3 nucleotides are TGTGCCAGCTCACCCTCTAGCGGGAGCACAGATACGCAGTATTTT.

V usage is TRBV9 and J usage is TRBJ2-1; tentative D call: TRBD1 (5 bases). Deletions cut 0 bases from V and 0 bases from J, with 7 bases between. From germline, CDR1 is SGDLS and CDR2 YYNGEE. The CDR3 contains 15 residues. The CDR3 region has the DNA TGTGCCAGCAGCGTAGAAAGGGGCTCCTACAATGAGCAGTTCTTC. Translated, it gives CASSVERGSYNEQFF.

The chain employs TRBV4-1 and TRBJ1-4, with D hard to call. Germline V gene sequence: CDR1 MGHRA, CDR2 YSYEKL. Trimming cost V 4 bases and J 7 bases, with 16 bases left between them. This CDR3 is 15 amino acids long. CDR3: CASSLTGVVGEKLFF. The DNA of the CDR3 is TGCGCCAGCAGCCTTACGGGTGTGGTTGGTGAAAAACTGTTTTTT.

The J gene is TRBJ1-5, the V gene TRBV20-1; D gene unclear. The V end was cut by 4 bases, the J end by 3 bases, with 4 bases between. Looked up from germline, CDR1 is DFQATT and CDR2 is SNEGSKA (reference sequence). The CDR3 runs to 11 residues. Here the CDR3 DNA reads TGCAGTGCTAAAGACAATCAGCCCCAGCATTTT. This gives the protein CSAKDNQPQHF.

The chain links TRBV5-1 to TRBJ1-2; TRBD1 matches at 12 bases. V shed 4 bases, J shed 7 bases, and the junction held 11 bases outside the gene matches. Looked up from germline, CDR1 is SGHRS and CDR2 is YFSETQ. This CDR3 is built from 16 residues. Written as DNA, the CDR3 is TGCGCCAGCAGCCGAGGGCCGGGACAGGGGGCGTCTGGCTACACCTTC. Protein product: CASSRGPGQGASGYTF.

V gene TRBV6-1 combines with J gene TRBJ1-2, with no clear D. V lost 7 bases, J lost 5 bases, and 17 bases lay in between. The CDR3 extends over 14 amino acids. The germline CDR1 and CDR2 sequences are MNHNS and SASEGT. CDR3 loop: CASTQGPGGYGYTF. The CDR3 DNA reads as TGTGCCAGCACCCAAGGTCCGGGAGGATATGGCTACACCTTC.

The chain employs TRBV5-8 and TRBJ2-1; 9 bases are a match to TRBD2. The CDR3 loop spans 16 amino acids. In germline, CDR1 is SGHTS, CDR2 YDEGEE. Trimming at V came to 0 bases and at J to 4 bases, leaving 5 bases not matched to a gene. The CDR3, as DNA: TGTGCCAGCAGCTTGGGTAGCGGGAGAAATTACAATGAGCAGTTCTTC. Translated: CASSLGSGRNYNEQFF.

The chain uses TRBV19 and TRBJ1-4; D ambiguous. Deletions cut 1 base from V and 8 bases from J, with 11 bases between. The CDR3 runs to 14 residues. Germline CDR1 LNHDA, CDR2 SQIVND (reference sequence). CDR3 nucleotide sequence: TGTGCCAGTAGTATAGCTACGAGAGGCGAAAAACTGTTTTTT. Translation gives CASSIATRGEKLFF. Full variable domain (outside the CDR3, taken from reference TRBV19 and TRBJ1-4): DGGITQSPKYLFRKEGQNVTLSCEQNLNHDAMYWYRQDPGQGLRLIYYSQIVNDFQKGDIAEGYSVSREKKESFPLTVTSAQKNPTAFYLCASSIATRGEKLFFGSGTQLSVL.

This clone was counted once. The chain employs TRBV21-1 and TRBJ2-7; the DNA was not used to check the table's D call, TRBD1. TRBV21-1 is a listed pseudogene. The CDR3 has 16 residues. The CDR3 nucleotides are TGTGCCAGCAGCAAAGAGGGGACAGGGTGGGCCTACGAGCAGTACTTC. Residues: CASSKEGTGWAYEQYF.

J is TRBJ2-7 and V is TRBV6-1; D possibly corresponds to TRBD2 (7 bases). The germline V gene encodes CDR1 MNHNS and CDR2 SASEGT. The CDR3 length is 14 residues. Trimming stripped 4 bases from V and 7 bases from J, with 17 bases between. CDR3 protein: CASSGLGGAGEQYF. CDR3 sequence (DNA): TGTGCCAGCAGTGGGCTTGGGGGGGCTGGGGAGCAGTACTTC.

The genes are TRBV5-5 and TRBJ2-5; D ambiguous. V was trimmed by 3 bases and J by 3 bases, leaving 6 bases between them. The CDR3 has 12 amino acids. Germline values: CDR1 SGHKS, CDR2 YYEKEE (reference sequence). CDR3 residues: CASSSIKETQYF. CDR3 nucleotide sequence: TGTGCCAGCAGCTCCATCAAAGAGACCCAGTACTTC.

The V call is TRBV6-5, the J call TRBJ2-1, with D maybe TRBD1 (5 bases). This CDR3 has 16 residues. CDR1 MNHEY and CDR2 SVGAGI come from the germline V gene. Trimming stripped 2 bases from V and 9 bases from J, with 20 bases between. The CDR3 nucleotides are TGTGCCAGCAGTTACCTTTCGACCTACCCTCAGGGTGAGCAGTTCTTC. The encoded protein is CASSYLSTYPQGEQFF.

This clone was found once. CDR3 amino acids: CSVDYRGSQETQYF. The CDR3, as DNA: TGCAGCGTTGATTACAGGGGTAGCCAAGAGACCCAGTACTTC. The V and J genes are TRBV29-1 and TRBJ2-5; 7 bases fit TRBD1. This CDR3 is built from 14 residues. Germline trimming cut 3 bases from V and 1 base from J; bases unmatched to any gene: 5. Germline CDR1 and CDR2: SQVTM and ANQGSEA.

This chain links TRBV9 with TRBJ1-3, with D hard to call. Trimming left V 7 bases short and J 2 bases short, with 10 bases between. There are 13 residues in the CDR3. The germline V gene encodes CDR1 SGDLS and CDR2 YYNGEE. The CDR3 region is CASRGMAGNTIYF. CDR3 sequence (DNA): TGTGCCAGCCGGGGAATGGCTGGAAACACCATATATTTT.

V gene TRBV5-1 combines with J gene TRBJ2-7; D not resolved. Germline CDR1 and CDR2: SGHRS and YFSETQ. This CDR3 comprises 12 residues. Trimming shortened V by 1 base and J by 4 bases, and 6 bases separated the two germline ends. The DNA of the CDR3 is TGCGCCAGCAGCTTGTTGGGATACGAGCAGTACTTC. Translating it yields CASSLLGYEQYF.

The rearrangement uses TRBV30 and TRBJ2-1, with D possibly TRBD2 on 5 matching bases. The V and J ends lost 0 bases and 3 bases respectively, with 9 bases between them. CDR3 length equals 14 residues. Germline V lookup: CDR1 GTSNPN, CDR2 SVGIG (reference sequence). The CDR3 DNA is TGTGCCTGGAGTGTAGAGCGGATCTACAATGAGCAGTTCTTC. Amino acids: CAWSVERIYNEQFF.

The gene calls are TRBV6-1 and TRBJ2-5, with D possibly matching TRBD2 (7 bases). Germline values: CDR1 MNHNS, CDR2 SASEGT. Deletions cut 2 bases from V and 5 bases from J, with 15 bases between. The CDR3 spans 15 residues. The CDR3 nucleotides read TGTGCCAGCAGTGAAAACCGGGGGGCAGGGGAGACCCAGTACTTC. Its translation: CASSENRGAGETQYF.

The chain has TRBV11-2 and TRBJ2-1; the match to TRBD1 covers 12 bases. With V trimmed by 4 bases and J by 0 bases, 7 bases remained unmatched. There are 18 residues in the CDR3. The germline V gene encodes CDR1 SGHAT and CDR2 FQNNGV. CDR3 sequence reads: CASSSGTGGRGSYNEQFF. The DNA for the CDR3 is TGTGCCAGCAGCTCCGGGACAGGGGGCAGGGGCTCCTACAATGAGCAGTTCTTC.

The chain combines TRBV5-4 with TRBJ2-3, with a tentative D call TRBD2 (6 bases). The V end was cut by 0 bases, the J end by 0 bases, with 17 bases between. Looked up from germline, CDR1 is SGHNT and CDR2 is YYREEE (reference sequence). CDR3 length: 18 residues. As DNA, the CDR3 is TGTGCCAGCAGCTTGGGATCAAACGCGGGGCCTAGCACAGATACGCAGTATTTT. Protein product: CASSLGSNAGPSTDTQYF.

This rearrangement joins TRBV9 to TRBJ1-2; D unresolved. V lost 6 bases and J 0 bases, leaving 12 bases between the germline ends. Looked up from germline, CDR1 is SGDLS and CDR2 is YYNGEE. The CDR3 has 14 residues. The CDR3 sequence: CASTQTVTNYGYTF. Here the CDR3 DNA reads TGTGCCAGCACTCAAACAGTCACTAACTATGGCTACACCTTC.

This sequence joins TRBV6-5 and TRBJ2-4; weak D call: TRBD1 (6 bases). The CDR3 contains 12 residues. Trimming took off 6 bases at V and 4 bases at J, with 7 bases between the two ends. Germline V gene sequence: CDR1 MNHEY, CDR2 SVGAGI. For the CDR3, the DNA is TGTGCCAGCAGCCAGGGGAAAAACATTCAGTACTTC. Amino acids: CASSQGKNIQYF.